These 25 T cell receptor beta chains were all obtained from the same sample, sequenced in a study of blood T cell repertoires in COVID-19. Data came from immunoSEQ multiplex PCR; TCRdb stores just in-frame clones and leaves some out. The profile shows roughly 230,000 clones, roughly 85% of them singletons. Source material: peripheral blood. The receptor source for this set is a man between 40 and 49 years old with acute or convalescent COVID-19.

Here the CDR3 reads CSAGGRESSYNEQFF. CDR3 coding DNA: TGCAGCGCTGGAGGGCGGGAGAGCTCCTACAATGAGCAGTTCTTC. V is TRBV29-1 and J is TRBJ2-1; 7 bases map to TRBD2. Germline V gene lookup returns CDR1 SQVTM and CDR2 ANQGSEA. The CDR3 has 15 residues. The junction had 9 bases not matched to a gene; V was cut back by 7 bases and J by 0 bases.

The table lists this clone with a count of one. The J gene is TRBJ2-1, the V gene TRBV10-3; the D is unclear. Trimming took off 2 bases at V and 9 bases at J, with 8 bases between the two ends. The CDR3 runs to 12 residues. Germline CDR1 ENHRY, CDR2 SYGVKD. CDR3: CAISEAASEQFF. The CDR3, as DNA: TGTGCCATCAGTGAGGCGGCTAGTGAGCAGTTCTTC.

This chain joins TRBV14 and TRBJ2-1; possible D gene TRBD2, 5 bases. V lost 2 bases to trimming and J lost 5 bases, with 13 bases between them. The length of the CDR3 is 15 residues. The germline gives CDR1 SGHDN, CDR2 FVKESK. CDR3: CASSQPGSGNNEQFF. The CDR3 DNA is TGTGCCAGCAGCCAACCGGGGAGCGGCAACAATGAGCAGTTCTTC.

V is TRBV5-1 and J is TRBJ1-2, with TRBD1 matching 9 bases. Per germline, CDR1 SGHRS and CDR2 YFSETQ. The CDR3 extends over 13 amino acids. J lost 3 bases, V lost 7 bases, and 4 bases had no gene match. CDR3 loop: CASRDREHYGYTF. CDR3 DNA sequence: TGCGCCAGCCGGGACAGGGAACACTATGGCTACACCTTC.

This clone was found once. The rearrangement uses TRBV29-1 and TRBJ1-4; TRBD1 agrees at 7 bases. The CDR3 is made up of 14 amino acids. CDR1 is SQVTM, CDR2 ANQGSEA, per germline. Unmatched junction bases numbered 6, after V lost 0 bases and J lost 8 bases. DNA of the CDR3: TGCAGCGTTGAAGAAGGGGACAGAACCGAAAAACTGTTTTTT. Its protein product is CSVEEGDRTEKLFF.

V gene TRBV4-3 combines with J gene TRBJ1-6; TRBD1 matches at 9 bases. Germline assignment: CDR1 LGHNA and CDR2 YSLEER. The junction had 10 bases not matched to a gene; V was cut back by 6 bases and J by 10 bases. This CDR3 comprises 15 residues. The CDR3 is CASRPKTGGGSPLHF. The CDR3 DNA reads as TGCGCCAGCAGGCCGAAAACAGGGGGCGGATCACCCCTCCACTTT.

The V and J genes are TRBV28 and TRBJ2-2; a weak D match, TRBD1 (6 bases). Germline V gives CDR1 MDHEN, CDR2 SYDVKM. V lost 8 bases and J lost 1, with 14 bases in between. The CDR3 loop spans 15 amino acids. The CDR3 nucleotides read TGTGCCAGCCTAACCGGGACACTGAACACCGGGGAGCTGTTTTTT. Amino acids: CASLTGTLNTGELFF. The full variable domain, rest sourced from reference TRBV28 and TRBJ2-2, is DVKVTQSSRYLVKRTGEKVFLECVQDMDHENMFWYRQDPGLGLRLIYFSYDVKMKEKGDIPEGYSVSREKKERFSLILESASTNQTSMYLCASLTGTLNTGELFFGEGSRLTVL.

The CDR3 spells CASSLSGGAGGYTF. The CDR3 DNA is TGCGCCAGCAGCTTGAGTGGGGGCGCGGGTGGCTACACCTTC. The rearrangement uses TRBV5-1 and TRBJ1-2, with D possibly being TRBD1 (6 bases). The CDR3 runs 14 residues. The germline V gene has CDR1 SGHRS and CDR2 YFSETQ. V was clipped by 1 base and J by 7 bases, with 14 bases between them.

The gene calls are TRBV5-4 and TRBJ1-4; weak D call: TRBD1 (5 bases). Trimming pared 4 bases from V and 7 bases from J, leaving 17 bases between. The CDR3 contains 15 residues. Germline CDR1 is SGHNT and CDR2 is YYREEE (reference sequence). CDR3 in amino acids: CASSPPGTGGEKLFF. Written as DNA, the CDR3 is TGTGCCAGCAGCCCACCGGGGACTGGAGGTGAAAAACTGTTTTTT.

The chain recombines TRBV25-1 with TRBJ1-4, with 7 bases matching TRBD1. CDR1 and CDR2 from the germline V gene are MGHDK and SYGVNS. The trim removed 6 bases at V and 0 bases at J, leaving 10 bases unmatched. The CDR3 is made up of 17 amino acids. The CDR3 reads CASRGGLGRATNEKLFF. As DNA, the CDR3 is TGTGCCAGCAGAGGGGGCCTAGGCCGTGCAACTAATGAAAAACTGTTTTTT. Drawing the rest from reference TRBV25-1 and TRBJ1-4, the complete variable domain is EADIYQTPRYLVIGTGKKITLECSQTMGHDKMYWYQQDPGMELHLIHYSYGVNSTEKGDLSSESTVSRIRTEHFPLTLESARPSHTSQYLCASRGGLGRATNEKLFFGSGTQLSVL.

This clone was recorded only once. Written as DNA, the CDR3 is TGTGCCAGCAGTTTGGGCGCCAGCATCTATGGCTACACCTTC. Translating gives CASSLGASIYGYTF. The chain joins TRBV28 to TRBJ1-2; D remains unclear. CDR1 and CDR2 from the germline V gene are MDHEN and SYDVKM. The CDR3 sequence is 14 residues long. Trimming took off 3 bases at V and 4 bases at J, with 12 bases between the two ends.

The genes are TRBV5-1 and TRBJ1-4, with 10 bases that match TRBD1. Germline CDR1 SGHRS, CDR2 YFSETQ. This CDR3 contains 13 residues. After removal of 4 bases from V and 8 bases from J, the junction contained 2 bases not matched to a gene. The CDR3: CASSQGQGEKLFF. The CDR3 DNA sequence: TGCGCCAGCAGCCAGGGACAGGGGGAAAAACTGTTTTTT.

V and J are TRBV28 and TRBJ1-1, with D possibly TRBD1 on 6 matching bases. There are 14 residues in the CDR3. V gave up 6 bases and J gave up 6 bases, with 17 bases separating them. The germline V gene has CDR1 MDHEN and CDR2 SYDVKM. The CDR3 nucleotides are TGTGCCAGCAGACTTGGGGGGGCGGTTCCTGAAGCTTTCTTT. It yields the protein CASRLGGAVPEAFF.

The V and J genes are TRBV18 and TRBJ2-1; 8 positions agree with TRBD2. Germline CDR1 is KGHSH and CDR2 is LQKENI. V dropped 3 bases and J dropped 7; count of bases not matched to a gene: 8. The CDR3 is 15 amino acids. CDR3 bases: TGTGCCAGCTCACCCCTCGGCGGGGGGCCAAATGAGCAGTTCTTC. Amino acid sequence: CASSPLGGGPNEQFF.

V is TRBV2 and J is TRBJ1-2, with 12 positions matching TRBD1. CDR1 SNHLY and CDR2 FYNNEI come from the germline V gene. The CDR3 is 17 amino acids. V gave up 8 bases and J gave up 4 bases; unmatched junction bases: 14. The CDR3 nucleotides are TGTGCCAGCCCGACGGGGACAGGGGGCCGTGGTGGCTATGGCTACACCTTC. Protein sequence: CASPTGTGGRGGYGYTF.

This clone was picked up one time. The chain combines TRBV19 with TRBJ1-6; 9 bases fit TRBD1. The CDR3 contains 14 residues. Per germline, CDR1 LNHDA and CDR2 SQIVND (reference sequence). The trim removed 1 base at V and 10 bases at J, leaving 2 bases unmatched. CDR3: CASSIGTGDSPLHF. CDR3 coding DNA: TGTGCCAGTAGTATAGGGACAGGGGACTCACCCCTCCACTTT.

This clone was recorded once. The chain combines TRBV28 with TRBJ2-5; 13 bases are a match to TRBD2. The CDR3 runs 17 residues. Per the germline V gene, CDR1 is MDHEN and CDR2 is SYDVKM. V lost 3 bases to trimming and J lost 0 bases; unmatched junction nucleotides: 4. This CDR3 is CASSLTGTSGDQETQYF. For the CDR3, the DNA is TGTGCCAGCAGTTTGACTGGGACTAGCGGGGACCAAGAGACCCAGTACTTC.

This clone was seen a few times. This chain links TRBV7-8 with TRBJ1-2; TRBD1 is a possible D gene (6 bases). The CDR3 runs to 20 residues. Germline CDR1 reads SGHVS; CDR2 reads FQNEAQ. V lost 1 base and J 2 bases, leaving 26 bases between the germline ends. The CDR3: CASSLVVNNPTGMINYGYTF. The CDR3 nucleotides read TGTGCCAGCAGCTTAGTTGTGAATAATCCGACAGGCATGATAAACTATGGCTACACCTTC.

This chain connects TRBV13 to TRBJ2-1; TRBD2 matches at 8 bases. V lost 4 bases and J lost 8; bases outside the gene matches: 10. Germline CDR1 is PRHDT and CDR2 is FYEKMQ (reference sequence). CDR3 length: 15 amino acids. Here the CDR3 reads CASSSRGEGRDEQFF. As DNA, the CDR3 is TGTGCCAGCAGCTCGCGGGGGGAGGGGCGGGATGAGCAGTTCTTC.

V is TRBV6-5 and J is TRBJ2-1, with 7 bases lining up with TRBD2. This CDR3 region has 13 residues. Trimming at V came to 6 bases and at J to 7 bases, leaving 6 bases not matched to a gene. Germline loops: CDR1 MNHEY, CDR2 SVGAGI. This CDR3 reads CASRVAGVNEQFF. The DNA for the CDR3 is TGTGCCAGCAGGGTCGCGGGGGTTAATGAGCAGTTCTTC.

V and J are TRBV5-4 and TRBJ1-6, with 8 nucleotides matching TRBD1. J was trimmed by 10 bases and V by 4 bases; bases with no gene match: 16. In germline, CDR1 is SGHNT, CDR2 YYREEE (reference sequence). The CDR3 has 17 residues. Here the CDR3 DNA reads TGTGCCAGCAGCATCGGACAGGGCGCTAATATAGGGTCACCCCTCCACTTT. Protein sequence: CASSIGQGANIGSPLHF.

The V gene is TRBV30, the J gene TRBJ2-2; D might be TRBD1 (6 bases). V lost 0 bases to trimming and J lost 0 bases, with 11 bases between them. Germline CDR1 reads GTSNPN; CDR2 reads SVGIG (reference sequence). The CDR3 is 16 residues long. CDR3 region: CAWSVQGGSNTGELFF. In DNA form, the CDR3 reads TGTGCCTGGAGTGTACAAGGGGGATCGAACACCGGGGAGCTGTTTTTT.

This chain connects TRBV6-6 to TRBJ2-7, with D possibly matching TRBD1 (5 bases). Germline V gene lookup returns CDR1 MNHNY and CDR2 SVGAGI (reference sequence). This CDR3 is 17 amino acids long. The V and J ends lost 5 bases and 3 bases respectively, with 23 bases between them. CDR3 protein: CASSGSFDRRIYYEQYF. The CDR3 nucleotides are TGTGCCAGCAGTGGATCTTTCGACAGACGAATCTACTACGAGCAGTACTTC.

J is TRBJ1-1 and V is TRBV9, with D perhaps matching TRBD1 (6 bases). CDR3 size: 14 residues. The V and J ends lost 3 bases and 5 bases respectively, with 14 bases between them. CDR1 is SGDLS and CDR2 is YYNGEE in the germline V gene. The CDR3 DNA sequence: TGTGCCAGCAGCGGACCTCAGGGGCGGACTGAAGCTTTCTTT. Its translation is CASSGPQGRTEAFF.

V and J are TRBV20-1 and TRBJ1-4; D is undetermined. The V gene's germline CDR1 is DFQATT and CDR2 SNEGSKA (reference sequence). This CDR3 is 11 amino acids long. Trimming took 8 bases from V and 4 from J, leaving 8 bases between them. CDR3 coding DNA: TGCAGTCCCCAGATTAATGAAAAACTGTTTTTT. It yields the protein CSPQINEKLFF.